The source of this T cell receptor beta chain is a study of Graves' ophthalmopathy and Graves' hyperthyroidism. For the study at large: The term stable hyperthyroidism indicated an absence of ophthalmopathy within 18 months of follow-up.

This clonotype was picked up many times. Antigen specificity is unknown. Clinicians diagnosed using symptoms, serum thyroxine, TRAb, thyroid ultrasound and orbital computed tomography. Study-level points and caveats: Blood also contained most of the expanded thyroid clonotypes above 0.001 frequency.

RNA served as the template for amplifying TCR beta CDR3 regions. An initial RT-PCR round employing HTBI primers preceded a second-round multiplex PCR. MiXCR, applied by TCRdb to the multiplex PCR reads, yields one record per CDR3 protein. Of about 550,000 distinct CDR3 sequences listed, roughly 39% are singletons. V was shortened by 2 bases and J by 0 bases, with 14 bases between the two germline ends. The germline gives CDR1 SEHNR, CDR2 FQNEAQ (reference sequence). The CDR3 is 16 amino acids. The V call is TRBV7-9, the J call TRBJ2-7; tentatively, D is TRBD2 (5 bases). The receptor comes from an adult man with Graves' hyperthyroidism. Input material: peripheral blood or thyroid tissue (not recorded which). CDR3 in amino acids: CASSLSVSASSYEQYF. DNA of the CDR3: TGTGCCAGCAGCTTATCGGTTAGCGCCAGCTCCTACGAGCAGTACTTC. The full variable domain, with the rest looked up from reference TRBV7-9 and TRBJ2-7, is DTGVSQNPRHKITKRGQNVTFRCDPISEHNRLYWYRQTLGQGPEFLTYFQNEAQLEKSRLLSDRFSAERPKGSFSTLEIQRTEQGDSAMYLCASSLSVSASSYEQYFGPGTRLTVT.